The 29 T cell receptor beta chains reported below all come from one sample, sequenced in a study of early T cells in non-severe SARS-CoV-2 infection. Each CDR3 protein gets one entry after TCRdb re-called the 5' RACE reads with MiXCR. Among around 80,000 distinct CDR3 sequences, approximately 13% were seen once, and the ten largest hold around 6%. The specimen was whole blood. The receptors were sampled from an adult who was a healthcare worker with PCR-confirmed SARS-CoV-2 infection or an uninfected control (not recorded which).

The chain carries TRBV4-2 and TRBJ1-4; D is possibly TRBD1 (5 bases). This CDR3 has 17 amino acids. Trimming cost V 0 bases and J 5 bases, with 16 bases left between them. Germline values: CDR1 LGHNA, CDR2 YNFKEQ. The CDR3 nucleotides are TGTGCCAGCAGCCAAGATCTTGTTTCCAGGGAGAATGAAAAACTGTTTTTT. This translates into CASSQDLVSRENEKLFF.

This clonotype has just a few counts. The chain uses TRBV20-1 and TRBJ2-2; D is uncertain. This CDR3 has 15 amino acids. Trimming removed 6 bases from V and 4 bases from J, with 18 bases in between. The germline CDR1 and CDR2 sequences are DFQATT and SNEGSKA (reference sequence). The CDR3: CSAEIHPRSTGELFF. CDR3 DNA sequence: TGCAGTGCCGAAATTCACCCGCGGTCCACCGGGGAGCTGTTTTTT.

The chain is built from TRBV7-3 and TRBJ1-6; D remains ambiguous. Germline lookup yields CDR1 SGHTA and CDR2 FQGTGA. Trimming cost V 2 bases and J 0 bases, with 8 bases left between them. The CDR3 is made up of 16 amino acids. The chain's CDR3 is CASSLGPSSYNSPLHF. The CDR3 DNA is TGTGCCAGCAGCTTAGGCCCGAGCTCCTATAATTCACCCCTCCACTTT.

The V call is TRBV20-1, the J call TRBJ2-7; maybe TRBD2 (6 bases). The CDR3 consists of 13 residues. The germline V and J ends were trimmed by 5 bases and 2 bases, with 13 bases remaining between them. Germline V CDR1 and CDR2: DFQATT, SNEGSKA (reference sequence). CDR3 nucleotides: TGCAGTGCTCCCTTACCGGGAGCCTACGAGCAGTACTTC. Amino acids: CSAPLPGAYEQYF.

V and J are TRBV6-6 and TRBJ2-7; D call uncertain. The CDR3 sequence is 11 residues long. Trimming took off 2 bases at V and 2 bases at J, with 1 base between the two ends. Germline CDR1 reads MNHNY; CDR2 reads SVGAGI (reference sequence). CDR3 DNA sequence: TGTGCCAGCAGTTACGCCTACGAGCAGTACTTC. It specifies CASSYAYEQYF.

J is TRBJ1-1 and V is TRBV27; D uncertain. Germline V CDR1 and CDR2: MNHEY, SMNVEV (reference sequence). V was trimmed by 0 bases and J by 0 bases, leaving 8 bases between them. This CDR3 spans 15 amino acids. Written as DNA, the CDR3 is TGTGCCAGCAGTTTATCTCCCTTGATGAACACTGAAGCTTTCTTT. The encoded protein is CASSLSPLMNTEAFF.

There are a few counts of this clonotype. The chain employs TRBV11-2 and TRBJ2-2; 10 nucleotides match TRBD1. The CDR3 loop spans 15 amino acids. Germline V lookup: CDR1 SGHAT, CDR2 FQNNGV. Losses at the gene ends were 3 bases for V and 3 bases for J; bases not matched to a gene: 1. The CDR3 sequence: CASSLDRGDTGELFF. CDR3 DNA sequence: TGTGCCAGCAGCTTGGACAGGGGGGACACCGGGGAGCTGTTTTTT.

This clonotype was recorded at least ten times. The rearrangement links TRBV29-1 to TRBJ2-1; 9 bases line up with TRBD2. The CDR3 has 17 amino acids. The germline V gene has CDR1 SQVTM and CDR2 ANQGSEA. Germline trimming cut 2 bases from V and 3 bases from J; bases unmatched to any gene: 11. DNA of the CDR3: TGCAGCGTTGAATTGTCGCGCGGGAGGGAGAACTACAATGAGCAGTTCTTC. Its protein product is CSVELSRGRENYNEQFF.

At least ten counts were recorded for this clonotype. V usage is TRBV7-9 and J usage is TRBJ1-4, with D unresolved. In germline, CDR1 is SEHNR, CDR2 FQNEAQ (reference sequence). CDR3 length: 17 residues. Trimming pared 5 bases from V and 0 bases from J, leaving 16 bases between. In nucleotides, the CDR3 is TGTGCCAGCAGCCCGACGGTTAAAGTTTCAACTAATGAAAAACTGTTTTTT. Translating gives CASSPTVKVSTNEKLFF.

V usage is TRBV5-1 and J usage is TRBJ1-1; unclear D gene. From germline, CDR1 is SGHRS and CDR2 YFSETQ. CDR3 size: 14 residues. V was clipped by 8 bases and J by 4 bases, with 18 bases between them. The CDR3 is CASSKGPEGTEAFF. The CDR3 DNA reads TGCGCCAGTTCAAAAGGGCCGGAAGGCACTGAAGCTTTCTTT.

This clonotype was recorded many times. This chain uses TRBV6-1 with TRBJ1-6, with D unclear. In germline, CDR1 is MNHNS, CDR2 SASEGT. The CDR3 extends over 13 amino acids. V was clipped by 3 bases and J by 5 bases, with 5 bases between them. The CDR3, as DNA: TGTGCCAGCAGTGAGTGGAATAATTCACCCCTCCACTTT. It codes for CASSEWNNSPLHF.

This clonotype was seen many times. The chain joins TRBV5-1 to TRBJ1-1; the D is unclear. With 4 bases removed from V and 2 bases from J, the gap between germline ends came to 9 bases. The CDR3 covers 13 residues. The germline V gene has CDR1 SGHRS and CDR2 YFSETQ. In DNA, the CDR3 is TGCGCCAGCAGCAGCCAACAAAACACTGAAGCTTTCTTT. Protein sequence: CASSSQQNTEAFF.

This clonotype was observed a few times. The chain links TRBV5-4 to TRBJ1-1, with 8 positions matching TRBD1. This CDR3 has 15 amino acids. Germline assignment: CDR1 SGHNT and CDR2 YYREEE (reference sequence). V gave up 5 bases and J gave up 0 bases; unmatched junction bases: 6. In DNA, the CDR3 is TGTGCCAGCAGAGGACAGGGCGCTATGAACACTGAAGCTTTCTTT. Translating gives CASRGQGAMNTEAFF.

This clonotype was detected ten times or more. The rearrangement uses TRBV27 and TRBJ1-6, with D hard to call. The V gene lost 2 bases and the J gene lost 9 bases, with 8 bases spanning the gap. Per the germline V gene, CDR1 is MNHEY and CDR2 is SMNVEV (reference sequence). This CDR3 spans 13 amino acids. The CDR3 DNA reads TGTGCCAGCAGTTTAGCCCCCGGTTCACCCCTCCACTTT. Translated: CASSLAPGSPLHF.

The V call is TRBV28, the J call TRBJ2-7; no reliable D call. Germline V gene lookup returns CDR1 MDHEN and CDR2 SYDVKM. The CDR3 runs to 11 residues. Between the trimmed V and J ends, which lost 10 bases and 3 bases, there was a span of 10 bases. The CDR3 nucleotides read TGTGCCACCTTCGGCAACTACGAGCAGTACTTC. Translated, it gives CATFGNYEQYF.

This clonotype was seen more than once but under ten times. The gene calls are TRBV2 and TRBJ2-5; no reliable D call. Trimming cost V 7 bases and J 5 bases, with 20 bases left between them. Germline values: CDR1 SNHLY, CDR2 FYNNEI. The CDR3 is made up of 15 amino acids. The CDR3: CASKRQGNPLETQYF. The DNA of the CDR3 is TGTGCCAGCAAGAGGCAAGGGAACCCCCTTGAGACCCAGTACTTC.

This clonotype has more than one count but fewer than ten. The V and J genes are TRBV6-4 and TRBJ1-1, with D possibly matching TRBD1 (5 bases). Germline CDR1 reads MRHNA; CDR2 reads SNTAGT. The CDR3 is 14 residues long. V was cut by 4 bases and J by 5 bases, with 14 bases left in between. DNA of the CDR3: TGTGCCAGCAGTGTGAGGATACGGGGGACTGAAGCTTTCTTT. Translated, it gives CASSVRIRGTEAFF.

The genes are TRBV7-8 and TRBJ2-5; D may be TRBD2 (5 bases). Deletions cut 5 bases from V and 2 bases from J, with 12 bases between. This CDR3 spans 14 amino acids. Germline-derived CDR1 and CDR2 are SGHVS and FQNEAQ. CDR3 residues: CASSTWTGQETQYF. The CDR3 region has the DNA TGTGCCAGCAGCACTTGGACGGGGCAAGAGACCCAGTACTTC.

This clonotype has a count of ten or more. The rearrangement links TRBV3-1 to TRBJ1-1; 7 nucleotides line up with TRBD1. Germline V gives CDR1 LGHDT, CDR2 YNNKEL (reference sequence). V lost 3 bases, J lost 5 bases, and 3 bases stayed unmatched. The CDR3 extends over 13 amino acids. The CDR3 sequence is CASSQNRGTEAFF. Here the CDR3 DNA reads TGTGCCAGCAGCCAGAACAGGGGAACTGAAGCTTTCTTT. The full variable domain, completed using reference TRBV3-1 and TRBJ1-1, is DTAVSQTPKYLVTQMGNDKSIKCEQNLGHDTMYWYKQDSKKFLKIMFSYNNKELIINETVPNRFSPKSPDKAHLNLHINSLELGDSAVYFCASSQNRGTEAFFGQGTRLTVV.

This clonotype was observed a few times. The chain uses TRBV5-1 and TRBJ2-7; D is perhaps TRBD1 or TRBD2 (5 bases each). The ends were cut back, 7 bases at V and 0 bases at J, with 8 bases in the middle. The germline gives CDR1 SGHRS, CDR2 YFSETQ. The CDR3 has 12 residues. CDR3 sequence (DNA): TGCGCCAGCGGGGGAAACTCCTACGAGCAGTACTTC. Its translation is CASGGNSYEQYF.

This rearrangement joins TRBV28 to TRBJ2-1, with 10 bases aligning to TRBD2. V shed 5 bases, J shed 0 bases, and the junction held 7 bases outside the gene matches. The germline CDR1 and CDR2 sequences are MDHEN and SYDVKM. This CDR3 has 17 amino acids. CDR3: CASSLPSSGSSYNEQFF. The CDR3 region has the DNA TGTGCCAGCAGTCTACCCTCTAGCGGGAGCTCCTACAATGAGCAGTTCTTC. Drawing the rest from reference TRBV28 and TRBJ2-1, the complete variable domain is DVKVTQSSRYLVKRTGEKVFLECVQDMDHENMFWYRQDPGLGLRLIYFSYDVKMKEKGDIPEGYSVSREKKERFSLILESASTNQTSMYLCASSLPSSGSSYNEQFFGPGTRLTVL.

This chain uses TRBV30 with TRBJ2-3; 10 nucleotides line up with TRBD2. V lost 8 bases to trimming and J lost 4 bases; unmatched junction nucleotides: 6. Germline loops: CDR1 GTSNPN, CDR2 SVGIG (reference sequence). The CDR3 has 13 amino acids. The CDR3 region has the DNA TGTGCCGGGACAGCGGGAGGGGCAGATACGCAGTATTTT. Translation: CAGTAGGADTQYF.

A note on this clonotype: At one boundary the junction diverges from the germline segment, which might be a read error. The chain combines TRBV13 with TRBJ1-1, with unresolved D. CDR3 length: 12 residues. The germline V gene encodes CDR1 PRHDT and CDR2 FYEKMQ (reference sequence). CDR3 loop: CASSFLGTEAFF. CDR3 nucleotides: TGCGCCAGCAGCTTCCTAGGCACTGAAGCTTTCTTT.

The rearrangement joins TRBV29-1 to TRBJ2-7; D perhaps matches TRBD1 (6 bases). V lost 5 bases and J lost 2, with 16 bases in between. The germline V gene has CDR1 SQVTM and CDR2 ANQGSEA. There are 14 residues in the CDR3. DNA for the CDR3: TGCAGCGTTCTTTTCCGGGACACAGCCTACGAGCAGTACTTC. Translating it yields CSVLFRDTAYEQYF.

In this sample, this clonotype turned up a few times. J is TRBJ1-1 and V is TRBV29-1; no clear D. V lost 5 bases, J lost 1 base, and 8 bases lay in between. Germline values: CDR1 SQVTM, CDR2 ANQGSEA. The CDR3 extends over 12 amino acids. The DNA of the CDR3 is TGCAGCGTTCTGAGCCGGAACACTGAAGCTTTCTTT. Translation: CSVLSRNTEAFF.

V usage is TRBV24-1 and J usage is TRBJ2-1; 13 bases map to TRBD2. V was pared by 6 bases and J by 7 bases, with 8 bases of the junction left unmatched. Germline V lookup: CDR1 KGHDR, CDR2 SFDVKD. This CDR3 region has 16 residues. CDR3 loop: CATSLGRTSGRNEQFF. Here the CDR3 DNA reads TGTGCCACCAGTTTGGGCAGGACTAGCGGGAGAAATGAGCAGTTCTTC.

This clonotype was seen at least ten times. The chain has TRBV6-1 and TRBJ2-2; D may be TRBD1 (6 bases). Germline V lookup: CDR1 MNHNS, CDR2 SASEGT. The CDR3 consists of 18 residues. Deletions cut 5 bases from V and 5 bases from J, with 24 bases between. CDR3 residues: CASSLVAYREVGTGELFF. The CDR3 nucleotides are TGTGCCAGCAGTTTGGTTGCTTACAGGGAAGTTGGGACCGGGGAGCTGTTTTTT.

This clonotype was seen at least ten times. The chain links TRBV20-1 to TRBJ2-3; 9 positions agree with TRBD1. J gave up 4 bases and V 1 base, and 3 bases lay outside the gene matches. The CDR3 loop spans 14 amino acids. Germline V gives CDR1 DFQATT, CDR2 SNEGSKA (reference sequence). The CDR3 sequence is CSARGTGGADTQYF. In DNA, the CDR3 is TGCAGTGCTAGAGGCACAGGGGGCGCAGATACGCAGTATTTT.

J is TRBJ1-3 and V is TRBV5-1, with unresolved D. V gave up 0 bases and J gave up 4 bases, with 8 bases separating them. CDR1 and CDR2 (germline): SGHRS, YFSETQ. The CDR3 has 14 amino acids. The DNA for the CDR3 is TGCGCCAGCAGCTTGGGCCCTGACGGAAACACCATATATTTT. Amino acids: CASSLGPDGNTIYF.